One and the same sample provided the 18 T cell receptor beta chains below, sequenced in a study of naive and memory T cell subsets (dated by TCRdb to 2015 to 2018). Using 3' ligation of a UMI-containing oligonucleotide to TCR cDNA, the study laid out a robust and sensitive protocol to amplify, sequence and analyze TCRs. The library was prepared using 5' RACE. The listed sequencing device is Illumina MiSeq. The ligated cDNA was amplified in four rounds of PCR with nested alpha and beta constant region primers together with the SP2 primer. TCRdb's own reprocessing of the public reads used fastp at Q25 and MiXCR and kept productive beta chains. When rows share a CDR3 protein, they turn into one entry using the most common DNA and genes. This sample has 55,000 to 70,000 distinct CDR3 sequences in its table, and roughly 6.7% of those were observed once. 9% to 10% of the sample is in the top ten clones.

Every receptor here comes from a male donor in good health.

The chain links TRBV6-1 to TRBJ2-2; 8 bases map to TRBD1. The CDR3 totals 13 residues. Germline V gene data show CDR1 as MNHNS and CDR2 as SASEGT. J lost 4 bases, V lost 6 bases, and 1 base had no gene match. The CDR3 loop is CASRTGGTGELFF. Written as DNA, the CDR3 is TGTGCCAGCAGAACAGGGGGCACCGGGGAGCTGTTTTTT.

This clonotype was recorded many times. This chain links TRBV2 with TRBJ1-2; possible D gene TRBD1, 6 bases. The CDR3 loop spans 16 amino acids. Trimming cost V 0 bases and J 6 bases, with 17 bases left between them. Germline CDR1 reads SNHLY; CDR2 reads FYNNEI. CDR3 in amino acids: CASSEARRGGADGYTF. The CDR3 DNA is TGTGCCAGCAGTGAAGCCCGGCGGGGGGGGGCAGATGGCTACACCTTC.

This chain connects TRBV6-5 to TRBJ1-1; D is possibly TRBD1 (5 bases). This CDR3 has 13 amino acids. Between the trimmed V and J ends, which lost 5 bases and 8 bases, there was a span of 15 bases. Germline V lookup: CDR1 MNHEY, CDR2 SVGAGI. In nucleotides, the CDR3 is TGTGCCAGCAGTACCCATTCGAAGGGGGAAGCTTTCTTT. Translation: CASSTHSKGEAFF.

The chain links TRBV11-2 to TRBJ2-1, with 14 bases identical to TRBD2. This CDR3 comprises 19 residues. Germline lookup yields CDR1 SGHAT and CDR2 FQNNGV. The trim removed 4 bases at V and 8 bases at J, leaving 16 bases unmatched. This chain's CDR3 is CASSSLKPPGTSGGYEQFF. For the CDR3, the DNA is TGTGCCAGCAGCTCGTTAAAACCTCCCGGGACTAGCGGGGGATATGAGCAGTTCTTC.

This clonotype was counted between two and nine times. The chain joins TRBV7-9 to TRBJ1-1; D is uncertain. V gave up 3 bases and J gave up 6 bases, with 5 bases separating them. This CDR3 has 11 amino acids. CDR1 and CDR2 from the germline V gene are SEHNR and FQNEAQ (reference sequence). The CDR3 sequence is CASSLSAEAFF. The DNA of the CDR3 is TGTGCCAGCAGCTTGTCTGCTGAAGCTTTCTTT.

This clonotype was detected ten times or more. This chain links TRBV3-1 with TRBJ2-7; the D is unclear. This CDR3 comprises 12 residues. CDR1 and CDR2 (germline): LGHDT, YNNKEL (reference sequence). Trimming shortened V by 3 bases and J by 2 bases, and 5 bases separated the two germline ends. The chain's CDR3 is CASSQGAYEQYF. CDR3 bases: TGTGCCAGCAGCCAGGGTGCCTACGAGCAGTACTTC.

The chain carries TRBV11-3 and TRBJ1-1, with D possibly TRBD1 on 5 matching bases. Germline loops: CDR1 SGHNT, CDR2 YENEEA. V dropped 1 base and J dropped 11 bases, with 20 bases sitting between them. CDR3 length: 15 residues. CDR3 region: CASSLGGGGSQRAFF. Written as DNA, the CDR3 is TGTGCCAGCAGCTTAGGGGGCGGCGGAAGCCAGAGGGCTTTCTTT.

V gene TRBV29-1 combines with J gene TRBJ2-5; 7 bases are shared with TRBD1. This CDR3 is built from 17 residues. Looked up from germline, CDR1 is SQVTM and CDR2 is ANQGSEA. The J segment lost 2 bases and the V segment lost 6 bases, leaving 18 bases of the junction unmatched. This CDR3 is CSVQGQVDGEFQETQYF. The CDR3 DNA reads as TGCAGCGTCCAAGGACAGGTCGATGGTGAATTTCAAGAGACCCAGTACTTC. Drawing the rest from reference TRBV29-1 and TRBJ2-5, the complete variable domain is SAVISQKPSRDICQRGTSLTIQCQVDSQVTMMFWYRQQPGQSLTLIATANQGSEATYESGFVIDKFPISRPNLTFSTLTVSNMSPEDSSIYLCSVQGQVDGEFQETQYFGPGTRLLVL.

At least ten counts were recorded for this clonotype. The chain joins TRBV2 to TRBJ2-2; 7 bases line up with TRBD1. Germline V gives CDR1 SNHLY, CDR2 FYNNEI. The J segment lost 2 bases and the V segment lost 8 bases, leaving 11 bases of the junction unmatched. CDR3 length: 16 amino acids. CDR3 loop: CASHEQGPSNTGELFF. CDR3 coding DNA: TGTGCCAGCCATGAACAGGGGCCGTCTAACACCGGGGAGCTGTTTTTT.

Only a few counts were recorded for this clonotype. Here the CDR3 DNA reads TGTGCCAGCTCGGGGGAGGGTGGCACAGATACGCAGTATTTT. It specifies CASSGEGGTDTQYF. This chain joins TRBV12-3 or TRBV12-4 and TRBJ2-3; the match to TRBD2 covers 7 bases. V gave up 8 bases and J gave up 1 base; unmatched junction bases: 6. The CDR3 is 14 residues long.

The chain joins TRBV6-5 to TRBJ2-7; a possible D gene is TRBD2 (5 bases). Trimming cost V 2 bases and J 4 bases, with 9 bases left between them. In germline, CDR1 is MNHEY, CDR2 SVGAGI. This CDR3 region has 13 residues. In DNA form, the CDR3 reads TGTGCCAGCAGTTACCCGCCGGGGTACGAGCAGTACTTC. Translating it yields CASSYPPGYEQYF.

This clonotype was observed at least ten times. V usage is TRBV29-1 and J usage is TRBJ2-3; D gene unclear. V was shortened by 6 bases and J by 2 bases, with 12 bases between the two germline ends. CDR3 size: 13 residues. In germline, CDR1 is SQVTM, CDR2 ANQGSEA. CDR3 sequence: CSVKTFNTDTQYF. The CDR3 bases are TGCAGCGTAAAGACTTTTAACACAGATACGCAGTATTTT.

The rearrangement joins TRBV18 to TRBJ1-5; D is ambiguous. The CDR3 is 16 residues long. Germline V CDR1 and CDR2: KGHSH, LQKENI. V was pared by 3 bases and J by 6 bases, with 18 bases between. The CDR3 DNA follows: TGTGCCAGCTCACCGACTCATTACCCCGGAGGTCAGCCCCAGCATTTT. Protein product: CASSPTHYPGGQPQHF.

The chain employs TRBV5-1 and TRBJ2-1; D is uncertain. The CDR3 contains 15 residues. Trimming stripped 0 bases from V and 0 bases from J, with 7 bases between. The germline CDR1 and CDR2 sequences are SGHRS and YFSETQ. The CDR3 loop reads CASSLEANSYNEQFF. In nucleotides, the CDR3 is TGCGCCAGCAGCTTGGAGGCTAACTCCTACAATGAGCAGTTCTTC. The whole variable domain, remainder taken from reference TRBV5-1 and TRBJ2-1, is KAGVTQTPRYLIKTRGQQVTLSCSPISGHRSVSWYQQTPGQGLQFLFEYFSETQRNKGNFPGRFSGRQFSNSRSEMNVSTLELGDSALYLCASSLEANSYNEQFFGPGTRLTVL.

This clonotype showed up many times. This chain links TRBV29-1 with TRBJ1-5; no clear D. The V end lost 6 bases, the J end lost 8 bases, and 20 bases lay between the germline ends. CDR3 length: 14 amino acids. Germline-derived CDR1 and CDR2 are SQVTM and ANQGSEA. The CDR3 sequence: CSVRNSGPGEPQHF. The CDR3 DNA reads TGCAGCGTCCGAAACTCGGGTCCCGGGGAGCCCCAGCATTTT. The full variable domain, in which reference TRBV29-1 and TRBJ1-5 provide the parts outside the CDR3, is SAVISQKPSRDICQRGTSLTIQCQVDSQVTMMFWYRQQPGQSLTLIATANQGSEATYESGFVIDKFPISRPNLTFSTLTVSNMSPEDSSIYLCSVRNSGPGEPQHFGDGTRLSIL.

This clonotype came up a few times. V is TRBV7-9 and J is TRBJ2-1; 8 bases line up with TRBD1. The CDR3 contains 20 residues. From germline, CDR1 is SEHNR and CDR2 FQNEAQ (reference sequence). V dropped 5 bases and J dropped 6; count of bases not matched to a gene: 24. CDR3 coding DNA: TGTGCCAGCAGCCCACGGACAGGACAGGGTGCAGGGCTACGGGGCAATGAGCAGTTCTTC. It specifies CASSPRTGQGAGLRGNEQFF.

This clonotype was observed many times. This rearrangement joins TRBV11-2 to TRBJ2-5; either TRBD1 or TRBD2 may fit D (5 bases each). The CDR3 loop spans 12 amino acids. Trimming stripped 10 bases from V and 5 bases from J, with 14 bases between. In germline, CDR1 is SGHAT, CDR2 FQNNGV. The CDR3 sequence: CATMGVQETQYF. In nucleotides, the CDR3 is TGTGCCACCATGGGGGTGCAGGAGACCCAGTACTTC.

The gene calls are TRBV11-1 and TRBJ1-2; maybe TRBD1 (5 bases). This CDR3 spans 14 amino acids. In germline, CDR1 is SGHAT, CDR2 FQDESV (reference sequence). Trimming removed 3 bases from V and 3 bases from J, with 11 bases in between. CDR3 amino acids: CASSLVGVDYGYTF. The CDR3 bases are TGTGCCAGCAGCTTGGTAGGGGTGGACTATGGCTACACCTTC.